This T cell receptor (beta chain) was captured by sequencing in a study of blood T cell repertoires in COVID-19. Study background: Sites across the United States, Italy and Spain contributed samples from acute and convalescent COVID-19. The cDNA or gDNA used as material had been derived from T cells, B-cell-depleted T cells, or PBMCs.

The CDR3 has 15 amino acids. The V gene lost 2 bases and the J gene lost 0 bases, with 11 bases spanning the gap. Germline values: CDR1 SGHVS, CDR2 FNYEAQ. The data were produced by immunoSEQ multiplex PCR, yet TCRdb's version contains in-frame clones alone and is incomplete. The data contain about 150,000 clones, over 65% of them singletons. Sequencing was performed on peripheral blood. The TCR comes from a human donor in a cohort sampled during active COVID-19. V and J are TRBV7-6 and TRBJ2-7, with D maybe TRBD1 (6 bases). The CDR3 sequence: CASSLMGASSYEQYF. In DNA, the CDR3 is TGTGCCAGCAGCTTAATGGGGGCAAGCTCCTACGAGCAGTACTTC.